These 23 T cell receptor beta chains were sequenced from one sample in a study of blood T cell repertoires in COVID-19. Here immunoSEQ multiplex PCR was the method, and the copy in TCRdb shows in-frame clones only, minus some. The sample yields approximately 500,000 clones, 70% to 90% seen once. The sample consisted of peripheral blood. These TCRs come from a human donor in a cohort sampled during active COVID-19.

This chain links TRBV7-8 with TRBJ1-1; D is unclear. Germline CDR1 SGHVS, CDR2 FQNEAQ. The germline V and J ends were trimmed by 1 base and 0 bases, with 6 bases remaining between them. The CDR3 contains 14 residues. CDR3 in DNA: TGTGCCAGCAGCTTAGGGCAGATGAACACTGAAGCTTTCTTT. Its translation is CASSLGQMNTEAFF.

Worth noting for this clone: One junction end does not reproduce the germline sequence, and a read error may be involved. The chain couples TRBV29-1 to TRBJ2-5; possible D gene TRBD1, 5 bases. CDR1 and CDR2 from the germline V gene are SQVTM and ANQGSEA. This CDR3 is built from 11 residues. The CDR3 sequence is CSVEGHETQYF. The CDR3 DNA reads as TGCAGCGTAGAAGGACACGAGACCCAGTACTTC.

This chain uses TRBV10-1 with TRBJ2-1; maybe TRBD2 (6 bases). Germline CDR1 is WNHNN and CDR2 is SYGVQD (reference sequence). Between the trimmed V and J ends, which lost 5 bases and 6 bases, there was a span of 14 bases. The CDR3 is made up of 14 amino acids. This chain's CDR3 is CASSRGLEINEQFF. The DNA for the CDR3 is TGCGCCAGCAGTCGGGGACTCGAAATCAATGAGCAGTTCTTC.

The chain joins TRBV6-5 to TRBJ2-3; no clear D. This CDR3 region has 12 residues. V was trimmed by 6 bases and J by 1 base, leaving 5 bases between them. Per the germline V gene, CDR1 is MNHEY and CDR2 is SVGAGI. The CDR3 protein is CASSLGTDTQYF. The CDR3 DNA is TGTGCCAGCAGCCTTGGCACAGATACGCAGTATTTT.

This clone was detected a few times. The CDR3 bases are TGTGCCAGCAGTTTACTCGCGAGGGTCGAGCAGTACTTC. It yields the protein CASSLLARVEQYF. This chain uses TRBV12-3 or TRBV12-4 with TRBJ2-7; D is possibly TRBD2 (5 bases). The CDR3 consists of 13 residues. Trimming took off 2 bases at V and 6 bases at J, with 11 bases between the two ends.

The chain carries TRBV28 and TRBJ2-1, with 10 nucleotides matching TRBD2. In germline, CDR1 is MDHEN, CDR2 SYDVKM. The CDR3 sequence is 15 residues long. Losses at the gene ends were 6 bases for V and 6 bases for J; bases not matched to a gene: 8. This CDR3 is CASRVPSGGVNEQFF. CDR3 DNA sequence: TGTGCCAGCAGGGTTCCTAGCGGGGGCGTCAATGAGCAGTTCTTC.

The chain recombines TRBV19 with TRBJ1-1, with TRBD1 matching 7 bases. V shed 7 bases, J shed 1 base, and the junction held 9 bases outside the gene matches. The CDR3 totals 15 residues. Per the germline V gene, CDR1 is LNHDA and CDR2 is SQIVND (reference sequence). CDR3 sequence reads: CASTLTTGSNTEAFF. CDR3 bases: TGTGCCAGTACCCTGACGACAGGGTCGAACACTGAAGCTTTCTTT.

This clone was counted only a few times. This chain joins TRBV7-2 and TRBJ1-5, with D possibly TRBD1 on 6 matching bases. V lost 5 bases and J lost 5, with 19 bases in between. This CDR3 spans 16 amino acids. Germline V lookup: CDR1 SGHTA, CDR2 FQGNSA. This CDR3 reads CASSLIQGLGDQPQHF. In DNA, the CDR3 is TGTGCCAGCAGCCTAATACAGGGATTGGGAGATCAGCCCCAGCATTTT.

The chain links TRBV21-1 to TRBJ2-1; the D segment call TRBD1 is taken from the table without a DNA check. TRBV21-1 is described as a pseudogene. The CDR3 is 16 residues long. This chain's CDR3 is CASSKGRQGSYNEQFF. CDR3 bases: TGTGCCAGCAGCAAGGGTAGACAGGGCTCCTACAATGAGCAGTTCTTC.

About this clone: Other DNA sequences of this sample code for an identical CDR3. The V call is TRBV24-1, the J call TRBJ2-5, with D hard to call. V lost 2 bases and J lost 1, with 4 bases in between. The CDR3 length is 13 residues. The V gene's germline CDR1 is KGHDR and CDR2 SFDVKD. The CDR3 DNA sequence: TGTGCCACCAGTGATTCATTCCAAGAGACCCAGTACTTC. Translated: CATSDSFQETQYF.

In this sample, this clone turned up many times. This rearrangement joins TRBV18 to TRBJ1-2; 11 bases map to TRBD1. Trimming cost V 3 bases and J 6 bases; bases outside gene matches: 6. Germline-derived CDR1 and CDR2 are KGHSH and LQKENI. This CDR3 has 15 residues. The CDR3 DNA is TGTGCCAGCTCACCCGGACAGGGGGCGATAAATGGCTACACCTTC. This gives the protein CASSPGQGAINGYTF. The full variable domain, its missing parts supplied by reference TRBV18 and TRBJ1-2, is NAGVMQNPRHLVRRRGQEARLRCSPMKGHSHVYWYRQLPEEGLKFMVYLQKENIIDESGMPKERFSAEFPKEGPSILRIQQVVRGDSAAYFCASSPGQGAINGYTFGSGTRLTVV.

The chain has TRBV2 and TRBJ2-5; D may be TRBD1 (5 bases). Trimming removed 7 bases at V and 5 bases at J, with 11 bases between. The CDR3 is 12 residues long. Germline-derived CDR1 and CDR2 are SNHLY and FYNNEI. The CDR3, as DNA: TGTGCCAGCACGGCCAAGGGGGAGACCCAGTACTTC. It yields the protein CASTAKGETQYF.

The chain joins TRBV5-1 to TRBJ1-2, with no clear D. The germline V gene has CDR1 SGHRS and CDR2 YFSETQ. V lost 1 base to trimming and J lost 2 bases, with 9 bases between them. This CDR3 contains 14 residues. CDR3 residues: CASSLSPGNYGYTF. CDR3 in DNA: TGCGCCAGCAGCTTGTCACCGGGGAACTATGGCTACACCTTC. Using reference TRBV5-1 and TRBJ1-2 for the parts outside the CDR3, the full variable domain is KAGVTQTPRYLIKTRGQQVTLSCSPISGHRSVSWYQQTPGQGLQFLFEYFSETQRNKGNFPGRFSGRQFSNSRSEMNVSTLELGDSALYLCASSLSPGNYGYTFGSGTRLTVV.

For the CDR3, the DNA is TGTGCCAGCAGATCTCCGGGACTAGCGGGAAGTGAGCAGTTCTTC. Amino acids: CASRSPGLAGSEQFF. The chain employs TRBV7-2 and TRBJ2-1; 13 bases agree with TRBD2. The V gene's germline CDR1 is SGHTA and CDR2 FQGNSA. This CDR3 comprises 15 residues. The ends lost 6 bases at V and 9 bases at J; junction bases unmatched: 8. Full variable domain (rest looked up from reference TRBV7-2 and TRBJ2-1): GAGVSQSPSNKVTEKGKDVELRCDPISGHTALYWYRQSLGQGLEFLIYFQGNSAPDKSGLPSDRFSAERTGGSVSTLTIQRTQQEDSAVYLCASRSPGLAGSEQFFGPGTRLTVL.

The CDR3 DNA reads TGTGCTAGTGGTTTGAGGGACACCGATGAAAAACTGTTTTTT. Translated: CASGLRDTDEKLFF. The J gene is TRBJ1-4, the V gene TRBV12-5, with D possibly matching TRBD1 (6 bases). With 2 bases removed from V and 6 bases from J, the gap between germline ends came to 10 bases. The CDR3 is 14 amino acids. The germline CDR1 and CDR2 sequences are LGHNT and FRNRAP.

In this sample, this clone turned up a few times. The chain joins TRBV10-3 to TRBJ2-7; perhaps TRBD1 as D (6 bases). The germline CDR1 and CDR2 sequences are ENHRY and SYGVKD. V was cut by 3 bases and J by 2 bases, with 11 bases left in between. CDR3 length equals 14 residues. The CDR3: CAISDGAGAYEQYF. In DNA form, the CDR3 reads TGTGCCATCAGTGATGGGGCAGGGGCCTACGAGCAGTACTTC.

This chain joins TRBV15 and TRBJ1-5, with D maybe TRBD1 (6 bases). V was cut by 0 bases and J by 4 bases, with 13 bases left in between. The V gene's germline CDR1 is LNHNV and CDR2 YYDKDF (reference sequence). CDR3 length: 16 amino acids. The CDR3 DNA is TGTGCCACCAGCAGAGAGATCAGGGGCTGGAATCAGCCCCAGCATTTT. This codes for CATSREIRGWNQPQHF. Full variable domain (missing parts from reference TRBV15 and TRBJ1-5): DAMVIQNPRYQVTQFGKPVTLSCSQTLNHNVMYWYQQKSSQAPKLLFHYYDKDFNNEADTPDNFQSRRPNTSFCFLDIRSPGLGDTAMYLCATSREIRGWNQPQHFGDGTRLSIL.

V and J are TRBV11-3 and TRBJ2-1; D gene ambiguous. Trimming removed 1 base at V and 5 bases at J, with 6 bases between. The CDR3 is 13 residues long. CDR1 SGHNT and CDR2 YENEEA come from the germline V gene. CDR3 in amino acids: CASSLGANNEQFF. Written as DNA, the CDR3 is TGTGCCAGCAGCTTAGGGGCCAACAATGAGCAGTTCTTC. The full variable domain, in which reference TRBV11-3 and TRBJ2-1 provide the parts outside the CDR3, is EAGVVQSPRYKIIEKKQPVAFWCNPISGHNTLYWYLQNLGQGPELLIRYENEEAVDDSQLPKDRFSAERLKGVDSTLKIQPAELGDSAVYLCASSLGANNEQFFGPGTRLTVL.

A remark on this clone: This same CDR3 is encoded by further DNA sequences in the sample. The genes are TRBV5-1 and TRBJ2-5; 12 positions match TRBD2. With 0 bases clipped from V and 0 bases from J, the junction kept 6 bases outside the gene matches. Germline V gives CDR1 SGHRS, CDR2 YFSETQ. The CDR3 is 18 residues long. Here the CDR3 DNA reads TGCGCCAGCAGCTTGGCCCGGCTAGCGGGAGGGTACCAAGAGACCCAGTACTTC. Translated, it gives CASSLARLAGGYQETQYF.

This clone has only one observation. This chain joins TRBV11-2 and TRBJ1-2; D perhaps matches TRBD1 (5 bases). CDR3 length: 14 residues. Germline V gene sequence: CDR1 SGHAT, CDR2 FQNNGV. V was trimmed by 2 bases and J by 6 bases, leaving 13 bases between them. CDR3 coding DNA: TGTGCCAGCAGCTTACGCAGCAGGGCGGATGGCTACACCTTC. Translated: CASSLRSRADGYTF.

This chain connects TRBV2 to TRBJ1-3; 9 bases map to TRBD1. CDR1 is SNHLY, CDR2 FYNNEI, per germline. The CDR3 loop spans 14 amino acids. V lost 6 bases, J lost 3 bases, and 3 bases stayed unmatched. Here the CDR3 DNA reads TGTGCCAGCAGGCCGGGACAGGGTGGAAACACCATATATTTT. It yields the protein CASRPGQGGNTIYF.

The rearrangement links TRBV3-1 (or the pseudogene TRBV3-2) to TRBJ1-3; TRBD1 aligns across 7 bases. CDR1 and CDR2 from the germline V gene are LGHDT and YNNKEL (reference sequence). The V gene end was trimmed by 3 bases and the J gene end by 0 bases; junction bases not matched to a gene: 5. The CDR3 sequence is 16 residues long. Written as DNA, the CDR3 is TGTGCCAGCAGCCAGAGGACAGGCCGCTCTGGAAACACCATATATTTT. Its translation is CASSQRTGRSGNTIYF.

The chain is built from TRBV4-1 and TRBJ1-1; 10 nucleotides match TRBD1. This CDR3 has 15 amino acids. CDR1 is MGHRA and CDR2 is YSYEKL in the germline V gene. V gave up 1 base and J gave up 3 bases; unmatched junction bases: 2. The CDR3 region is CASSQVGTGDTEAFF. The CDR3 nucleotides read TGCGCCAGCAGCCAAGTCGGGACAGGGGACACTGAAGCTTTCTTT.